This T cell receptor beta chain originates from a study of shared clonotypes between healthy human individuals. The study, taken as a whole, reports: Large sequencing depth failed to make sorted-subset sequencing complete, rarefaction showed. Owing to a small donor count, the genetic and exposure-history diversity represented was limited.

CDR3 length equals 15 residues. Germline loops: CDR1 LGHNA, CDR2 YNFKEQ. CD45RO-negative, CCR7-positively selected cells formed the naive CD8 fraction, excluding terminally differentiated effector memory CD45RA+ cells. As for this clone: Its specificity is not known.

Sequencing was performed with immunoSEQ multiplex PCR; in TCRdb, only in-frame clones are kept and a portion is missing. This table has around 600,000 clones, approximately 96% appearing once. The sample taken for sequencing was naive CD8+ T cells sorted from blood. The chain carries TRBV4-2 and TRBJ2-5; TRBD1 is a possible D gene (5 bases). The DNA end favors TRBJ2-7, so the J call may be wrong. The receptor was derived from a woman aged 25 to 39 in good health. CDR3 in DNA: TGTGCCAGCAGCCAAACTGGAGCAGGGCTCTACGAGCAGTACTTC. It translates to CASSQTGAGLYEQYF.